This record concerns one T cell receptor beta chain sequence. Its recognized antigen is unknown. The input lacks base qualities; no much larger clone sits a single base away. This specimen's treatment or condition label, interpreted: 19 received Ad26.COV2.S at low or high dose, single or two shots; about 5 received placebo; per-sample allocation not given. Repertoires of vaccine and placebo recipients were sequenced from samples taken on day 63 after the first injection. In Cohort 1b, 20 to 25 adults aged 18-55 years were enrolled at a single site in Boston, USA, between 29 July and 7 August 2020. Ad26.COV2.S was a replication-incompetent adenovirus type 26 vector that expressed a prefusion-stabilized SARS-CoV-2 spike protein derived from the original Wuhan strain. Ends trimmed: V by 4 bases, J by 9 bases; bases unmatched to a gene: 15. Reading from cysteine to phenylalanine, the CDR3 counts 16 amino acids. Only the CDR3 DNA is retained, 48 bases long and in frame from the first base. Taken from the germline V gene, the CDR1 and CDR2 loops are SGHRS and YFSETQ.

The data originate from a study of Ad26.COV2.S vaccination and SARS-CoV-2 variants (dated by TCRdb to the early 2020s). Looking at the study overall: Donors in the vaccine arm were drawn from COV1001, a multicentre, randomized, double-blind, placebo-controlled phase I-IIa trial testing Ad26.COV2.S in healthy adults. Throughout the experiments and outcome assessment, investigators stayed blinded to trial group allocation. Trial participants were randomized into five groups of five, in which low-dose or high-dose Ad26.COV2.S was given once or twice, or placebo was given on both occasions. The specificity and breadth of SARS-CoV-2-reactive T cell receptors after Ad26.COV2.S vaccination were assessed by TCRbeta repertoire sequencing. The TCR-sequenced set comprised approximately 32 samples: some 20 Ad26.COV2.S vaccine recipients, 5 placebo recipients and 8 SARS-CoV-2 convalescent individuals. Ad26.COV2.S was administered intramuscularly at a dose of 5x10^10 or 1x10^11 viral particles, either as one shot or as two shots given 56 days apart.

Broad study findings and their caveats: Comparing responses between vaccine doses or regimens was not something the study was powered to do. Comparable non-spike TCR breadth was observed between vaccine and placebo recipients, consistent with only spike being contained in the vaccine. The authors noted that the TCR breadth and depth analyses may have underestimated total T cell responses. Spike-specific TCR breadth was higher in Ad26.COV2.S recipients than in placebo recipients (P = 0.0014). Substantial breadth of spike-specific CD8+ and CD4+ T cell responses was reported after vaccination.

The immunoSEQ Assay was used to sequence TCRbeta CDR3 regions. After extraction, genomic DNA underwent amplification by bias-controlled multiplex PCR, followed by high-throughput sequencing. For the original study's pipeline: To quantify the absolute abundance of every unique TCRbeta CDR3 region, sequences were collapsed and filtered. T cell fraction was estimated by normalization of TCRbeta template counts to usable DNA, with usable DNA being measured through amplification of reference genes present in all nucleated cells. Repertoire TCRs were annotated as SARS-CoV-2-specific by exact matching of V gene, CDR3 amino acid sequence and J gene to a known reactive TCR set. The reference SARS-CoV-2 TCR set was derived from MIRA and filtered for enrichment in COVID-19-positive ImmuneCODE repertoires, a step that removed public or cross-reactive TCRs. Using the MIRA antigens, annotated TCRs were further analysed by specific ORF or by position within an ORF. Depth was the summed frequency of annotated unique rearrangements, while breadth was defined as annotated unique rearrangements over total unique productive rearrangements. Group comparisons of TCR breadth used two-sided Wilcoxon rank-sum tests. TCRdb took this table from immuneACCESS and kept in-frame rearrangements with V and J called. Such tables lack part of the clones; where checked against another copy, unresolved V genes explain under half of the gap, and the rest is unexplained. The DNA was the basis for D and trimming; V, J and clone size are from that table. The sample table records some 500,000 clones; roughly nine tenths of these occur just once. About 2.5% of the sample is taken by the ten largest.

The clonotype comes from a person between 18 and 59 years old who received the Ad26.COV2.S COVID-19 vaccine or a placebo. This chain is built from TRBV5-1 and TRBJ2-1, and 8 bases in between align with TRBD2. The sequencing here drew on peripheral blood, taken in a trial of Ad26.COV2.S vaccine versus placebo. The CDR3 corresponds to CASSARTSLNSVEQFF. The DNA sequence is given as TGCGCCAGCAGCGCCCGGACTAGCCTTAATAGCGTTGAGCAGTTCTTC.